Listed below are T cell receptor beta chains from one sample, sequenced in a study of shared clonotypes between healthy human individuals. Some clones are missing from TCRdb's copy, which holds only in-frame ones; the method was immunoSEQ multiplex PCR. The table records about 1.9 million clones, roughly 95% of them present only once. The sample was naive CD8+ T cells from PBMCs. These receptors were collected from a man aged 18 to 29 in good health. Some clones in this sample may be carry-over from other donors' samples. Both conserved end residues are part of each CDR3. The D gene is left open where the match is weak. The size entry is marked missing in some rows and otherwise reads once, few, many or a size class.

TRBJ1-2,TRBV2,.,.,CASREDRSWEHGYTF,TGTGCCAGCAGGGAAGACAGGAGCTGGGAACATGGCTACACCTTC
TRBJ2-2,TRBV7-9,.,.,CASRLGTARTLSGELFF,TGTGCCAGCAGACTTGGGACCGCCCGAACCCTCTCCGGGGAGCTGTTTTTT
TRBJ2-2,TRBV11-2,TRBD2,.,CASSTRLAGNTGELFF,TGTGCCAGCAGCACTCGACTAGCGGGAAACACCGGGGAGCTGTTTTTT
TRBJ1-1,TRBV2,.,.,CASKGPRLNTEAFF,TGTGCCTCAAAAGGGCCCAGGCTGAACACTGAAGCTTTCTTT
TRBJ2-7,TRBV28,TRBD1,once,CASSFPGQGYYEQYF,TGTGCCAGCAGTTTCCCGGGACAGGGATACTACGAGCAGTACTTC
TRBJ2-7,TRBV6-5,TRBD2,.,CASRTAGAAYEQYF,TGTGCCAGCAGGACAGCGGGAGCTGCCTACGAGCAGTACTTC
TRBJ2-1,TRBV9,TRBD2,.,CASSVEGREPNEQFF,TGTGCCAGCAGCGTAGAGGGGCGGGAGCCCAATGAGCAGTTCTTC
TRBJ2-1,TRBV28,.,.,CASSFRSGYNEQFF,TGTGCCAGCAGTTTTCGGTCAGGCTACAATGAGCAGTTCTTC
TRBJ2-1,TRBV2,.,.,CASSESTSTYNEQFF,TGTGCCAGCAGTGAAAGCACTAGCACTTACAATGAGCAGTTCTTC
TRBJ1-2,TRBV9,TRBD1,.,CASSAGGGLYGYTF,TGTGCCAGCAGCGCAGGGGGCGGACTCTATGGCTACACCTTC
TRBJ2-1,TRBV6-4,.,once,CASREVAAPYNEQFF,TGTGCCAGCAGAGAAGTAGCGGCCCCGTACAATGAGCAGTTCTTC
TRBJ2-7,TRBV7-2,.,.,CASSLGRSSYEQYF,TGTGCCAGCAGCTTAGGTCGGAGCTCCTACGAGCAGTACTTC
TRBJ2-3,TRBV5-6,.,.,CASSPGSTDTQYF,TGTGCCAGCAGCCCCGGGAGCACAGATACGCAGTATTTT
TRBJ1-1,TRBV28,.,.,CASSPGLNTEAFF,TGTGCCAGCAGTCCGGGATTGAACACTGAAGCTTTCTTT